This section outlines one T cell receptor beta chain sequence together with its context. Its target is not known. The sample is drawn from a study of neurological immune-mediated disorders. Points from the study as a whole: As far as clinical or MRI features were concerned, none was associated with the multiple sclerosis repertoire cluster.

Synthesis of cDNA was performed by 5'RACE using 10-nucleotide random UMIs. TCRdb fed the 5' RACE reads into MiXCR, producing one record per CDR3 protein. The sample has roughly 47,000 distinct CDR3 sequences, approximately 4.5% seen once. In germline, CDR1 is SEHNR, CDR2 FQNEAQ (reference sequence). The CDR3 contains 12 residues. V lost 6 bases, J lost 3 bases, and 8 bases lay in between. The sequence derives from an older woman with multiple sclerosis. The specimen was PBMCs. V and J are TRBV7-9 and TRBJ2-5; a possible D gene is TRBD1 (6 bases). CDR3 coding DNA: TGTGCCAGCAGTAGGACAGAAGAGACCCAGTACTTC. This translates into CASSRTEETQYF.